The 26 T cell receptor beta chains given below trace back to one sample, sequenced in a study of a mutant IDH1 vaccine in newly diagnosed glioma. Libraries were prepared by immunoSEQ multiplex PCR; TCRdb keeps only in-frame clonotypes and omits some of them. The table includes 60,000 or so clones, roughly 81% detected once. Indicated time point: week 23, last vaccination. Vaccinated patients received 300 ug of mutant IDH1 20-mer peptide per dose, with topical imiquimod. Antigen specificity for these receptors is unknown. Source: PBMCs, taken from a glioma patient whose treatment included an IDH1 peptide vaccine. These receptors came from a woman between 35 and 50 years old with glioma. Some clones in this sample may be carry-over from other donors' samples.

V and J are TRBV9 and TRBJ1-6; D is perhaps TRBD1 (6 bases). The germline V and J ends were trimmed by 1 base and 4 bases, with 6 bases remaining between them. CDR1 and CDR2 from the germline V gene are SGDLS and YYNGEE. This CDR3 is 14 amino acids long. The CDR3 nucleotides are TGTGCCAGCAGCGTACAGGGGTATAATTCACCCCTCCACTTT. Protein sequence: CASSVQGYNSPLHF.

In nucleotides, the CDR3 is TGCGCCAGCAGCTTGGCGGAGATCTATGGCTACACCTTC. Its protein product is CASSLAEIYGYTF. The genes are TRBV5-1 and TRBJ1-2, with no clear D. Trimming shortened V by 0 bases and J by 4 bases, and 7 bases separated the two germline ends. The CDR3 extends over 13 amino acids. CDR1 is SGHRS and CDR2 is YFSETQ in the germline V gene.

This clone has more than one count but fewer than ten. The gene calls are TRBV2 and TRBJ2-2, with D possibly TRBD2 on 5 matching bases. Germline V gene sequence: CDR1 SNHLY, CDR2 FYNNEI. The CDR3 loop spans 19 amino acids. Trimming pared 0 bases from V and 0 bases from J, leaving 17 bases between. This CDR3 is CASSEAGGLTLSNTGELFF. In DNA form, the CDR3 reads TGTGCCAGCAGTGAAGCTGGAGGATTGACCTTATCGAACACCGGGGAGCTGTTTTTT.

A few counts support this clone. The rearrangement joins TRBV9 to TRBJ1-4, with 10 nucleotides matching TRBD1. Unmatched junction bases numbered 11, after V lost 2 bases and J lost 7 bases. Per germline, CDR1 SGDLS and CDR2 YYNGEE. The CDR3 is 17 amino acids. The CDR3 bases are TGTGCCAGCAGCGTCGGAGGAGGGGGACAGGGGAGTGAAAAACTGTTTTTT. Protein sequence: CASSVGGGGQGSEKLFF.

V usage is TRBV19 and J usage is TRBJ1-2; D not certain. V was clipped by 6 bases and J by 0 bases, with 17 bases between them. This CDR3 spans 16 amino acids. Germline CDR1 and CDR2: LNHDA and SQIVND (reference sequence). The CDR3 loop is CASSFGLVVANYGYTF. The CDR3 DNA follows: TGTGCCAGTAGCTTTGGATTGGTTGTCGCTAACTATGGCTACACCTTC.

This chain links TRBV6-5 with TRBJ1-6; D may be TRBD1 (5 bases). V lost 2 bases to trimming and J lost 10 bases, with 12 bases between them. The CDR3 is made up of 14 amino acids. Germline values: CDR1 MNHEY, CDR2 SVGAGI. The CDR3 reads CASSYVQGRSPLHF. The CDR3 DNA is TGTGCCAGCAGTTACGTTCAGGGTCGGTCACCCCTCCACTTT.

The CDR3 region is CSARQGVGEAFF. The CDR3 nucleotides read TGCAGCGCTCGACAGGGGGTGGGTGAAGCTTTCTTT. The V gene is TRBV29-1, the J gene TRBJ1-1; 9 bases match TRBD1. V dropped 7 bases and J dropped 7; count of bases not matched to a gene: 7. The CDR3 extends over 12 amino acids. The germline V gene has CDR1 SQVTM and CDR2 ANQGSEA.

This clone was detected a few times. The J gene is TRBJ2-2, the V gene TRBV5-4, with 8 bases that match TRBD1. J gave up 4 bases and V 0 bases, and 5 bases lay outside the gene matches. In germline, CDR1 is SGHNT, CDR2 YYREEE (reference sequence). The CDR3 runs 16 residues. This chain's CDR3 is CASSLVGTGPTGELFF. Here the CDR3 DNA reads TGTGCCAGCAGCTTGGTAGGGACAGGACCCACCGGGGAGCTGTTTTTT.

The chain has TRBV6-5 and TRBJ1-3; D is possibly TRBD1 (5 bases). The CDR3 has 15 residues. Germline V gene lookup returns CDR1 MNHEY and CDR2 SVGAGI. V was trimmed by 2 bases and J by 2 bases, leaving 10 bases between them. Here the CDR3 DNA reads TGTGCCAGCAGTTACCCAGGGAAAACTGGAAACACCATATATTTT. It specifies CASSYPGKTGNTIYF.

V gene TRBV10-3 combines with J gene TRBJ2-3, with 12 bases matching TRBD2. The germline CDR1 and CDR2 sequences are ENHRY and SYGVKD. Trimming removed 8 bases from V and 4 bases from J; junction bases left unmatched: 7. CDR3 size: 15 residues. CDR3 region: CAIGTSGGLADTQYF. As DNA, the CDR3 is TGTGCCATCGGAACTAGCGGGGGGCTGGCAGATACGCAGTATTTT.

The chain employs TRBV6-5 and TRBJ1-1, with TRBD1 matching over 9 bases. Losses at the gene ends were 6 bases for V and 2 bases for J; bases not matched to a gene: 7. Per the germline V gene, CDR1 is MNHEY and CDR2 is SVGAGI. The CDR3 spans 15 residues. CDR3 nucleotides: TGTGCCAGCAGGGGGGGACAGGGTGAAAACACTGAAGCTTTCTTT. It specifies CASRGGQGENTEAFF.

This clone was detected a few times. In nucleotides, the CDR3 is TGCAGCCACCGGGCAGTTACTAGCAATCAGCCCCAGCATTTT. Amino acid sequence: CSHRAVTSNQPQHF. The chain uses TRBV29-1 and TRBJ1-5, with unresolved D. Trimming removed 8 bases from V and 0 bases from J, with 14 bases in between. Germline V gene data show CDR1 as SQVTM and CDR2 as ANQGSEA. The CDR3 sequence is 14 residues long.

Here the CDR3 reads CASSLNPDYTEAFF. As DNA, the CDR3 is TGTGCCAGCAGCCTTAATCCGGACTACACTGAAGCTTTCTTT. V usage is TRBV5-4 and J usage is TRBJ1-1; D is uncertain. The CDR3 sequence is 14 residues long. Germline V gene sequence: CDR1 SGHNT, CDR2 YYREEE (reference sequence). V lost 4 bases and J lost 3, with 13 bases in between.

The count of this clone is one. CDR3 nucleotide sequence: TGTGCCAGCCTTGGTCCTGAAGGAAAACTGTTTTTT. Residues: CASLGPEGKLFF. This chain connects TRBV9 to TRBJ1-4; the D is unclear. Trimming took 7 bases from V and 10 from J, leaving 14 bases between them. The CDR3 has 12 residues. The V gene's germline CDR1 is SGDLS and CDR2 YYNGEE.

This sequence joins TRBV30 and TRBJ1-5, with TRBD1 matching 10 bases. The CDR3 spans 18 residues. Germline loops: CDR1 GTSNPN, CDR2 SVGIG (reference sequence). J was trimmed by 9 bases and V by 1 base; bases with no gene match: 18. The CDR3: CAWSAKTGGLIRSGPQHF. The CDR3 DNA reads as TGTGCCTGGAGTGCAAAGACAGGGGGCCTGATTCGATCGGGGCCCCAGCATTTT. Supplemented by reference TRBV30 and TRBJ1-5, the full variable domain reads SQTIHQWPATLVQPVGSPLSLECTVEGTSNPNLYWYRQAAGRGLQLLFYSVGIGQISSEVPQNLSASRPQDRQFILSSKKLLLSDSGFYLCAWSAKTGGLIRSGPQHFGDGTRLSIL.

The chain joins TRBV5-4 to TRBJ1-2; TRBD1 agrees at 8 bases. After removal of 4 bases from V and 8 bases from J, the junction contained 7 bases not matched to a gene. Per germline, CDR1 SGHNT and CDR2 YYREEE (reference sequence). The CDR3 runs to 13 residues. CDR3 sequence reads: CASSGTGTFGYTF. CDR3 nucleotides: TGTGCCAGCAGCGGGACAGGTACCTTCGGCTACACCTTC.

This clone was detected once. The chain has TRBV5-5 and TRBJ2-1, with D possibly matching TRBD1 (5 bases). Germline lookup yields CDR1 SGHKS and CDR2 YYEKEE (reference sequence). V lost 0 bases to trimming and J lost 6 bases, with 7 bases between them. The CDR3 contains 13 residues. The CDR3 spells CASSLVTVNEQFF. CDR3 DNA sequence: TGTGCCAGCAGCTTGGTGACAGTCAATGAGCAGTTCTTC.

This chain uses TRBV18 with TRBJ1-4; D may be TRBD1 (5 bases). Trimming took 1 base from V and 6 from J, leaving 18 bases between them. In germline, CDR1 is KGHSH, CDR2 LQKENI. This CDR3 is 17 amino acids long. CDR3 nucleotide sequence: TGTGCCAGCTCACCACGGGGACGGAGGCCGACTTATGAAAAACTGTTTTTT. It translates to CASSPRGRRPTYEKLFF.

CDR3 nucleotide sequence: TGTGCCAGCTCACCACCAGGACAGCTCACTTACAATGAGCAGTTCTTC. This codes for CASSPPGQLTYNEQFF. The chain couples TRBV18 to TRBJ2-1; possibly TRBD1 for D (6 bases). Trimming took off 0 bases at V and 4 bases at J, with 13 bases between the two ends. The CDR3 is 16 amino acids. Germline CDR1 is KGHSH and CDR2 is LQKENI.

This sequence joins TRBV6-1 and TRBJ2-1, with D unclear. CDR1 is MNHNS and CDR2 is SASEGT in the germline V gene. V was clipped by 4 bases and J by 8 bases, with 9 bases between them. The CDR3 runs to 12 residues. The CDR3 sequence: CASSGRWDEQFF. The CDR3, as DNA: TGTGCCAGCAGTGGGCGGTGGGATGAGCAGTTCTTC.

V usage is TRBV11-2 and J usage is TRBJ2-7; D ambiguous. V dropped 2 bases and J dropped 7 bases, with 9 bases sitting between them. CDR1 is SGHAT, CDR2 FQNNGV, per germline. CDR3 length: 12 amino acids. In DNA form, the CDR3 reads TGTGCCAGCAGCTTATACCTCCGGGAGCAGTACTTC. This codes for CASSLYLREQYF. The full variable domain, rest sourced from reference TRBV11-2 and TRBJ2-7, is EAGVAQSPRYKIIEKRQSVAFWCNPISGHATLYWYQQILGQGPKLLIQFQNNGVVDDSQLPKDRFSAERLKGVDSTLKIQPAKLEDSAVYLCASSLYLREQYFGPGTRLTVT.

The chain recombines TRBV27 with TRBJ2-3, with D unclear. The V end lost 8 bases, the J end lost 3 bases, and 9 bases lay between the germline ends. The CDR3 length is 12 residues. Germline V gene sequence: CDR1 MNHEY, CDR2 SMNVEV (reference sequence). CDR3 sequence: CASWASTDTQYF. CDR3 in DNA: TGTGCCAGCTGGGCTAGTACAGATACGCAGTATTTT.

The V call is TRBV7-9, the J call TRBJ2-5; either TRBD1 or TRBD2 may supply D (5 bases each). With the DNA end fitting TRBJ2-7 better, the J assignment may be wrong. Germline CDR1 reads SEHNR; CDR2 reads FQNEAQ (reference sequence). CDR3 length: 13 residues. This chain's CDR3 is CASSLLAGSEQYF. DNA of the CDR3: TGTGCCAGCAGCTTACTCGCAGGGAGCGAGCAGTACTTC.

This clone was counted between two and nine times. The V gene is TRBV29-1, the J gene TRBJ1-1; no reliable D call. The CDR3 has 12 residues. Trimming shortened V by 4 bases and J by 0 bases, and 6 bases separated the two germline ends. Germline V gene data show CDR1 as SQVTM and CDR2 as ANQGSEA. CDR3 region: CSVVTVNTEAFF. In DNA form, the CDR3 reads TGCAGCGTTGTTACCGTGAACACTGAAGCTTTCTTT.

Ten or more counts support this clone. V usage is TRBV29-1 and J usage is TRBJ2-7; D gene ambiguous. Looked up from germline, CDR1 is SQVTM and CDR2 is ANQGSEA. The length of the CDR3 is 14 residues. The germline V and J ends were trimmed by 5 bases and 1 base, with 15 bases remaining between them. CDR3 DNA sequence: TGCAGCGTTCGGTACGAGCACACGTCCTACGAGCAGTACTTC. Protein product: CSVRYEHTSYEQYF.

The V gene is TRBV5-6, the J gene TRBJ1-2; D remains ambiguous. Germline V gene data show CDR1 as SGHDT and CDR2 as YYEEEE. Trimming took off 4 bases at V and 5 bases at J, with 15 bases between the two ends. The CDR3 contains 14 residues. The CDR3 loop is CASSLAYELYGYTF. CDR3 DNA sequence: TGTGCCAGCAGCCTCGCTTACGAGCTATATGGCTACACCTTC.